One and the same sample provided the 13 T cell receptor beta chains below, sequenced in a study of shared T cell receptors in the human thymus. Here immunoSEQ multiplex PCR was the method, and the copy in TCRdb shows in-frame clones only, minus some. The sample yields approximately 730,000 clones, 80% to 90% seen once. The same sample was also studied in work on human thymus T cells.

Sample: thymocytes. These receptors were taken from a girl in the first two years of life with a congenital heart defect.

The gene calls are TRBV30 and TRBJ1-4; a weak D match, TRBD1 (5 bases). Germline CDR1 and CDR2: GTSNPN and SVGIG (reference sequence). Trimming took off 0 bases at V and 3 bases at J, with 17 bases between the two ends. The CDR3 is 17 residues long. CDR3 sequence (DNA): TGTGCCTGGAGTGTTGATTTCGGGGGAGGGGCTAATGAAAAACTGTTTTTT. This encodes CAWSVDFGGGANEKLFF. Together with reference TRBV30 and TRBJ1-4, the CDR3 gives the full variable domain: SQTIHQWPATLVQPVGSPLSLECTVEGTSNPNLYWYRQAAGRGLQLLFYSVGIGQISSEVPQNLSASRPQDRQFILSSKKLLLSDSGFYLCAWSVDFGGGANEKLFFGSGTQLSVL.

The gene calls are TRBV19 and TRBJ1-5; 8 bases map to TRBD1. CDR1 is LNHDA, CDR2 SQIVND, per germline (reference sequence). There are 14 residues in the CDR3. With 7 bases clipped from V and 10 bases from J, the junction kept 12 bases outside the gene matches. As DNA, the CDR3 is TGTGCCAGTACTCCCGGGACAGGTGGCTTTCCCCAGCATTTT. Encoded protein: CASTPGTGGFPQHF. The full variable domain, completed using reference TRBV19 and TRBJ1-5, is DGGITQSPKYLFRKEGQNVTLSCEQNLNHDAMYWYRQDPGQGLRLIYYSQIVNDFQKGDIAEGYSVSREKKESFPLTVTSAQKNPTAFYLCASTPGTGGFPQHFGDGTRLSIL.

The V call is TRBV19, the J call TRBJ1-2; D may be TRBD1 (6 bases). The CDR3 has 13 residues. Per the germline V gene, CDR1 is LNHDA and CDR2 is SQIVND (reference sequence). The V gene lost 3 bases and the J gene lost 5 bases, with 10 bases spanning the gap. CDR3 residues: CASSMPQGYGYTF. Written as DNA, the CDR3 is TGTGCCAGTAGTATGCCCCAGGGGTATGGCTACACCTTC.

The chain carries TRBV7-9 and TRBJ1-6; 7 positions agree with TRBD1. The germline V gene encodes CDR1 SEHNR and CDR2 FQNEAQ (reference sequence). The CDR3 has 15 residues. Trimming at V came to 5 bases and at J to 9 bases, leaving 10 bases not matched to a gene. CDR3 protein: CASSPLTGDGSPLHF. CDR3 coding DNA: TGTGCCAGCAGCCCGCTAACAGGGGATGGTTCACCCCTCCACTTT.

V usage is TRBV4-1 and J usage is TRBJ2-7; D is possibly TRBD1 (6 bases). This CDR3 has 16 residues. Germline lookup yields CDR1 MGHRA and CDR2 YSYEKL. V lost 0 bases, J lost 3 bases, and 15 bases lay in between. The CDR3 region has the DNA TGCGCCAGCAGCCAAGATCGGCCAGGGGAATACTACGAGCAGTACTTC. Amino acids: CASSQDRPGEYYEQYF.

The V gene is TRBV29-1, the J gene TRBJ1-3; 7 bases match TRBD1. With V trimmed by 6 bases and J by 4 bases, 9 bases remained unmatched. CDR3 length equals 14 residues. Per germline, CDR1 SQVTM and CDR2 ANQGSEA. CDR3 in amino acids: CSVGRQGPGNTIYF. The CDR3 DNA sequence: TGCAGCGTGGGCCGACAGGGACCGGGAAACACCATATATTTT. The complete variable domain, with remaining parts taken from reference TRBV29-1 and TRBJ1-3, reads SAVISQKPSRDICQRGTSLTIQCQVDSQVTMMFWYRQQPGQSLTLIATANQGSEATYESGFVIDKFPISRPNLTFSTLTVSNMSPEDSSIYLCSVGRQGPGNTIYFGEGSWLTVV.

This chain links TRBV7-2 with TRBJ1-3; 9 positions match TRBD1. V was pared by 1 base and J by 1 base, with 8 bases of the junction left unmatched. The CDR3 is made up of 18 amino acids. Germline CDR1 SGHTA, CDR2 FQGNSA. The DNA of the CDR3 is TGTGCCAGCAGCTTAGACCCCCCGGGACAGGGATCTGGAAACACCATATATTTT. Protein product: CASSLDPPGQGSGNTIYF.

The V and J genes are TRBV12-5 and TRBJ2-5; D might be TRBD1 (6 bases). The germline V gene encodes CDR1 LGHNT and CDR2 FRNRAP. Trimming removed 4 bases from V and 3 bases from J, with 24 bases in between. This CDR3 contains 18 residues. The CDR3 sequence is CASGSGEHGLPHKETQYF. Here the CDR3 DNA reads TGTGCTAGTGGTTCAGGGGAACATGGACTGCCGCACAAAGAGACCCAGTACTTC.

CDR3 sequence reads: CASSRRDRASGANVLTF. The CDR3 bases are TGCGCCAGCAGCCGCCGGGACAGGGCATCTGGGGCCAACGTCCTGACTTTC. The rearrangement uses TRBV5-1 and TRBJ2-6, with TRBD1 matching over 9 bases. Losses at the gene ends were 4 bases for V and 1 base for J; bases not matched to a gene: 6. CDR1 and CDR2 from the germline V gene are SGHRS and YFSETQ. The CDR3 extends over 17 amino acids.

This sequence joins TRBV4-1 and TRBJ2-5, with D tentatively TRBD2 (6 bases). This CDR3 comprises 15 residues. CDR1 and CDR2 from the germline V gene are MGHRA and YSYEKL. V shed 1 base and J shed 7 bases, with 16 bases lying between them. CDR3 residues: CASSQVFGLGGTQYF. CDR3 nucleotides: TGCGCCAGCAGCCAAGTCTTCGGGCTCGGGGGGACCCAGTACTTC.

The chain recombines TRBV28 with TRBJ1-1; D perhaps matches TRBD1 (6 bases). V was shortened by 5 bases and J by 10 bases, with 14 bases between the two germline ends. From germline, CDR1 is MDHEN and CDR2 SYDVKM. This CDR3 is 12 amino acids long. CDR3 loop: CASSEGGAPAFF. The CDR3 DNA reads TGTGCCAGCAGTGAAGGGGGGGCCCCAGCTTTCTTT.

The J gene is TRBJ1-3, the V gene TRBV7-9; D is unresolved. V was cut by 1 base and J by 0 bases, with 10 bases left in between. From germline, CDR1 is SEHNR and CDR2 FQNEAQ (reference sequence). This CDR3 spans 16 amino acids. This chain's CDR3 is CASSLERVNSGNTIYF. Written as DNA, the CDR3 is TGTGCCAGCAGCTTAGAGCGAGTAAACTCTGGAAACACCATATATTTT.

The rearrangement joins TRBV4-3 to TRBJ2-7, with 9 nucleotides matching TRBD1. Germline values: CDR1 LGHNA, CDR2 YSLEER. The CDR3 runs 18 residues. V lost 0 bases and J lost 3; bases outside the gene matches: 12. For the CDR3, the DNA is TGCGCCAGCAGCCAAGATTGGGTTGGGGACAGGGTTGTCTACGAGCAGTACTTC. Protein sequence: CASSQDWVGDRVVYEQYF.